This passage covers 30 T cell receptor beta chains from one sample sequenced in a study of T-cell reconstitution after alpha-beta-depleted transplantation in children. These receptors lack a known antigen. Study outcomes and limitations: The origin of alpha-beta T cells about two months after transplant was reportedly several hundred expanded graft clones.

Using unique molecular identifiers, the investigators prepared the TCRbeta library. TCRdb independently ran MiXCR on the PCR reads; one entry per CDR3 protein. Found here are approximately 32,000 distinct CDR3 sequences, approximately 6.9% of them singletons; the top ten hold 27%. The sample consisted of peripheral blood, taken 60 days after TCRalphabeta/CD19-depleted stem cell transplant. These receptors were taken from a child in the first two years of life who had a stem cell transplant for acute myeloid leukemia, so the T cells may come from the graft donor.

This clonotype was counted many times. The rearrangement joins TRBV5-6 to TRBJ2-7; a weak D match, TRBD2 (6 bases). The CDR3 totals 15 residues. Germline-derived CDR1 and CDR2 are SGHDT and YYEEEE. V was trimmed by 0 bases and J by 2 bases, leaving 12 bases between them. In DNA, the CDR3 is TGTGCCAGCAGCTTGGAAGGAGGGCCTACCTACGAGCAGTACTTC. Translating gives CASSLEGGPTYEQYF.

This clonotype was counted many times. This chain connects TRBV25-1 to TRBJ1-1; 9 bases match TRBD1. The CDR3 totals 16 residues. The germline V gene has CDR1 MGHDK and CDR2 SYGVNS. V was clipped by 8 bases and J by 0 bases; unmatched bases: 10. CDR3 DNA: TGTGCCAGCGTGGGACCAGGACAGGGGATGAACACTGAAGCTTTCTTT. Protein: CASVGPGQGMNTEAFF.

This clonotype occurred many times. This chain joins TRBV5-5 and TRBJ1-3, with D possibly matching TRBD1 (6 bases). V was trimmed by 6 bases and J by 2 bases, leaving 15 bases between them. Germline assignment: CDR1 SGHKS and CDR2 YYEKEE (reference sequence). This CDR3 is 15 amino acids long. The chain's CDR3 is CASTFSRGAGNTIYF. CDR3 bases: TGTGCCAGCACTTTCTCCAGGGGAGCTGGAAACACCATATATTTT.

The chain combines TRBV19 with TRBJ2-7; 13 bases fit TRBD2. The CDR3 extends over 17 amino acids. J lost 3 bases, V lost 6 bases, and 11 bases had no gene match. CDR1 and CDR2 (germline): LNHDA, SQIVND (reference sequence). The chain's CDR3 is CASRGRSGTSGIYEQYF. Written as DNA, the CDR3 is TGTGCCAGTAGAGGCAGGAGTGGGACTAGCGGGATCTACGAGCAGTACTTC.

This clonotype was counted many times. CDR3 residues: CASHSGAPLYGYTF. The CDR3 DNA is TGTGCCAGCCATTCAGGGGCGCCTCTCTACGGCTACACCTTC. The chain joins TRBV5-6 to TRBJ1-2, with a weak D call TRBD1 (6 bases). Germline lookup yields CDR1 SGHDT and CDR2 YYEEEE. V gave up 7 bases and J gave up 8 bases, with 21 bases separating them. There are 14 residues in the CDR3.

The sample holds many counts of this clonotype. This sequence joins TRBV20-1 and TRBJ2-7; TRBD1 matches 7 bases. Trimming took 5 bases from V and 5 from J; bases not matched to a gene: 6. Germline loops: CDR1 DFQATT, CDR2 SNEGSKA (reference sequence). This CDR3 region has 12 residues. CDR3 protein: CSARHRGHEQYF. The CDR3 DNA follows: TGCAGTGCTCGCCACAGGGGCCACGAGCAGTACTTC.

This clonotype was seen repeatedly, ten times or more. The chain recombines TRBV7-9 with TRBJ2-7, with 8 nucleotides matching TRBD1. The CDR3 runs 14 residues. From germline, CDR1 is SEHNR and CDR2 FQNEAQ (reference sequence). V gave up 5 bases and J gave up 2 bases; unmatched junction bases: 5. The CDR3 region has the DNA TGTGCCAGCAGCGCCCAACAGGGGGCCTACGAGCAGTACTTC. Amino acids: CASSAQQGAYEQYF.

This clonotype was seen ten or more times. V gene TRBV6-5 combines with J gene TRBJ2-2; TRBD2 is a possible D gene (6 bases). CDR1 and CDR2 from the germline V gene are MNHEY and SVGAGI. The ends were cut back, 2 bases at V and 7 bases at J, with 8 bases in the middle. The CDR3 sequence is 13 residues long. DNA of the CDR3: TGTGCCAGCAGTTACCGGGGGAACGGGGAGCTGTTTTTT. It encodes CASSYRGNGELFF.

This clonotype was counted many times. This sequence joins TRBV2 and TRBJ1-3; D gene ambiguous. In germline, CDR1 is SNHLY, CDR2 FYNNEI. There are 11 residues in the CDR3. Trimming removed 7 bases at V and 4 bases at J, with 5 bases between. This CDR3 reads CASTEGNTIYF. CDR3 DNA sequence: TGTGCCAGCACCGAGGGAAACACCATATATTTT.

At least ten counts were recorded for this clonotype. V is TRBV7-2 and J is TRBJ2-7; 12 bases fit TRBD2. Germline values: CDR1 SGHTA, CDR2 FQGNSA. This CDR3 contains 17 residues. Germline trimming cut 3 bases from V and 1 base from J; bases unmatched to any gene: 7. For the CDR3, the DNA is TGTGCCAGCAGCTTTCGGCTAGCGGGAGGGCCTTCCTACGAGCAGTACTTC. It codes for CASSFRLAGGPSYEQYF.

At least ten counts were recorded for this clonotype. V is TRBV7-9 and J is TRBJ2-5; D remains unclear. This CDR3 contains 14 residues. CDR1 is SEHNR, CDR2 FQNEAQ, per germline (reference sequence). V was pared by 5 bases and J by 4 bases, with 14 bases between. CDR3 bases: TGTGCCAGCAGCCCGGTGTACTTTCGAGAGACCCAGTACTTC. Protein product: CASSPVYFRETQYF.

This clonotype was found many times. This chain links TRBV6-4 with TRBJ2-1; TRBD2 agrees at 9 bases. In germline, CDR1 is MRHNA, CDR2 SNTAGT. J was trimmed by 8 bases and V by 4 bases; bases with no gene match: 9. This CDR3 has 15 residues. The CDR3 sequence: CASSAFSGGFYEQFF. CDR3 sequence (DNA): TGTGCCAGCAGTGCCTTTAGCGGGGGATTCTATGAGCAGTTCTTC.

This clonotype has at least ten counts. The chain uses TRBV25-1 and TRBJ2-7; 10 bases fit TRBD1. The CDR3 runs to 16 residues. Per germline, CDR1 MGHDK and CDR2 SYGVNS. V trimming: 4 bases; J trimming: 2 bases; junction bases outside the gene matches: 8. CDR3 DNA sequence: TGTGCCAGCAGTGGTCCGGGACAGGGGCGCCCCTACGAGCAGTACTTC. This codes for CASSGPGQGRPYEQYF.

This clonotype was seen a few times. This chain links TRBV6-2 or TRBV6-3 with TRBJ2-2, with D hard to call. This CDR3 has 12 amino acids. Between the trimmed V and J ends, which lost 7 bases and 5 bases, there was a span of 8 bases. CDR1 is MNHEY, CDR2 SVGEGT, per germline. The CDR3 DNA reads TGTGCCAGCATCGAGAGGACCGGGGAGCTGTTTTTT. This codes for CASIERTGELFF.

This clonotype has ten or more counts. The chain uses TRBV28 and TRBJ2-1; D remains unclear. Trimming took 5 bases from V and 0 from J, leaving 5 bases between them. Germline CDR1 MDHEN, CDR2 SYDVKM. The CDR3 has 13 residues. The DNA for the CDR3 is TGTGCCAGCAGTCTAAGCTCCTACAATGAGCAGTTCTTC. The encoded protein is CASSLSSYNEQFF.

This clonotype was seen at least ten times. V and J are TRBV6-2 or TRBV6-3 and TRBJ1-2, with unresolved D. Trimming left V 0 bases short and J 4 bases short, with 12 bases between. Per the germline V gene, CDR1 is MNHEY and CDR2 is SVGEGT. This CDR3 comprises 15 residues. CDR3 sequence: CASSYSRQTFYGYTF. The CDR3 coding sequence is TGTGCCAGCAGTTACTCGAGGCAGACCTTCTATGGCTACACCTTC.

This clonotype has ten or more counts. V is TRBV12-3 or TRBV12-4 and J is TRBJ2-7; D gene ambiguous. The CDR3 is 11 residues long. The V and J ends lost 5 bases and 6 bases respectively, with 8 bases between them. The DNA of the CDR3 is TGTGCCAGCAGTGTAGTAGGCGAGCAGTACTTC. Translation gives CASSVVGEQYF.

This clonotype was found many times. The J gene is TRBJ2-7, the V gene TRBV4-3, with D possibly being TRBD2 (5 bases). This CDR3 has 13 amino acids. Germline V gene sequence: CDR1 LGHNA, CDR2 YSLEER. Trimming cost V 3 bases and J 6 bases, with 12 bases left between them. Written as DNA, the CDR3 is TGCGCCAGCAGCCAGCACCTGGGGAGCGAGCAGTACTTC. Protein: CASSQHLGSEQYF.

This clonotype has a count of ten or more. The V call is TRBV7-2, the J call TRBJ1-6; D is unresolved. The CDR3 loop spans 16 amino acids. Germline CDR1 and CDR2: SGHTA and FQGNSA. The ends were cut back, 3 bases at V and 0 bases at J, with 9 bases in the middle. CDR3 in amino acids: CASSLWAASYNSPLHF. DNA of the CDR3: TGTGCCAGCAGCTTGTGGGCCGCCTCCTATAATTCACCCCTCCACTTT.

The rearrangement joins TRBV29-1 to TRBJ2-5; D might be TRBD2 (5 bases). Trimming took 0 bases from V and 5 from J, leaving 10 bases between them. The germline CDR1 and CDR2 sequences are SQVTM and ANQGSEA. This CDR3 is built from 13 residues. This CDR3 reads CSVEDGGYETQYF. CDR3 nucleotide sequence: TGCAGCGTTGAAGATGGCGGGTATGAGACCCAGTACTTC.

The chain joins TRBV20-1 to TRBJ2-7; D is tentatively TRBD1 or TRBD2 (6 bases each). The germline V gene encodes CDR1 DFQATT and CDR2 SNEGSKA (reference sequence). The CDR3 consists of 15 residues. Trimming took 3 bases from V and 0 from J, leaving 15 bases between them. The CDR3 coding sequence is TGCAGTGCTAGTTGGCCGGAGGGGGACTCCTACGAGCAGTACTTC. This codes for CSASWPEGDSYEQYF.

In its sample, this clonotype was seen many times. The rearrangement joins TRBV4-3 to TRBJ2-3; D is possibly TRBD1 (6 bases). CDR1 and CDR2 (germline): LGHNA, YSLEER. Trimming left V 0 bases short and J 4 bases short, with 14 bases between. The CDR3 runs 16 residues. CDR3 DNA sequence: TGCGCCAGCAGCCAAGATCGAAGCAGGGGCGCAGATACGCAGTATTTT. Its protein product is CASSQDRSRGADTQYF.

This clonotype showed up many times. The V call is TRBV12-3 or TRBV12-4, the J call TRBJ1-5, with D unresolved. The CDR3 is 13 amino acids. V dropped 6 bases and J dropped 4 bases, with 10 bases sitting between them. The CDR3 bases are TGTGCCAGCAGCCCTAAAGGGAATCAGCCCCAGCATTTT. It specifies CASSPKGNQPQHF.

In its sample, this clonotype is medium-sized. The J gene is TRBJ2-5, the V gene TRBV29-1; the D is unclear. CDR3 size: 14 residues. Germline loops: CDR1 SQVTM, CDR2 ANQGSEA. V shed 4 bases and J shed 2 bases, with 14 bases lying between them. CDR3 nucleotide sequence: TGCAGCGTTGGTGGTCCTTCTAATCAAGAGACCCAGTACTTC. Amino acids: CSVGGPSNQETQYF.

This clonotype was found many times. V gene TRBV7-9 combines with J gene TRBJ2-7; 8 bases map to TRBD2. The germline V gene encodes CDR1 SEHNR and CDR2 FQNEAQ (reference sequence). V was clipped by 7 bases and J by 2 bases; unmatched bases: 4. The CDR3 covers 13 residues. Here the CDR3 DNA reads TGTGCCAGCATTCGAGCGGGGGCCTACGAGCAGTACTTC. Its protein product is CASIRAGAYEQYF.

This clonotype has ten or more counts. V and J are TRBV7-8 and TRBJ2-3; D is unresolved. Trimming removed 3 bases at V and 0 bases at J, with 7 bases between. The CDR3 extends over 14 amino acids. From germline, CDR1 is SGHVS and CDR2 FQNEAQ. In DNA form, the CDR3 reads TGTGCCAGCAGCTTGATGGGTAGCACAGATACGCAGTATTTT. This encodes CASSLMGSTDTQYF.

The chain joins TRBV23-1 to TRBJ2-4; D call uncertain. TRBV23-1 is filed as an ORF, its function uncertain. The CDR3 is 18 residues long. Trimming removed 2 bases at V and 1 base at J, with 18 bases between. The CDR3 spells CASSQKSLTPLAKNIQYF. DNA for the CDR3: TGCGCCAGCAGTCAAAAATCCCTAACGCCTTTGGCCAAAAACATTCAGTACTTC.

This sequence joins TRBV6-6 and TRBJ1-1, with a tentative D call TRBD1 (5 bases). V was shortened by 6 bases and J by 4 bases, with 12 bases between the two germline ends. From germline, CDR1 is MNHNY and CDR2 SVGAGI (reference sequence). The CDR3 spans 13 residues. The CDR3 bases are TGTGCCAGCAGCGCCGAGGGGCTCACTGAAGCTTTCTTT. It is translated as CASSAEGLTEAFF.

This clonotype was detected ten times or more. The V and J genes are TRBV7-3 and TRBJ2-3; TRBD2 aligns across 7 bases. V was pared by 2 bases and J by 1 base, with 3 bases of the junction left unmatched. The germline V gene has CDR1 SGHTA and CDR2 FQGTGA. The CDR3 extends over 15 amino acids. The CDR3 here is CASSLGGSRTDTQYF. CDR3 sequence (DNA): TGTGCCAGCAGCTTAGGCGGGAGCCGCACAGATACGCAGTATTTT.

There are many counts of this clonotype. The V call is TRBV29-1, the J call TRBJ2-5, with D uncertain. This CDR3 has 12 residues. The germline V gene encodes CDR1 SQVTM and CDR2 ANQGSEA. Deletions cut 4 bases from V and 1 base from J, with 7 bases between. The CDR3 DNA reads TGCAGCGTTGGAAACCGCCAAGAGACCCAGTACTTC. It is translated as CSVGNRQETQYF.